A selection of T cell receptor beta chains follows, all from one sample in a study of T cell responses to AZD1222 COVID-19 vaccine. The data were produced by immunoSEQ multiplex PCR, yet TCRdb's version contains in-frame clones alone and is incomplete. The table shows about 150,000 clones, with roughly 89% occurring only once. Sequenced material: peripheral blood, taken 28 days after the second AZD1222 dose. These receptors came from an adult who received the AZD1222 COVID-19 vaccine. The CDR3 runs from the conserved cysteine through the conserved F or W. D genes are given only for firm matches. Rows give clone size only sometimes, using once, few, many, or a class for an expanded clone.

j_gene | abundance | d_gene | v_gene | CDR3aa | CDR3nt
TRBJ1-2 | . | . | TRBV19 | CASSPAGLGNYGYTF | TGTGCCAGTAGTCCGGCGGGACTGGGGAACTATGGCTACACCTTC
TRBJ1-1 | . | . | TRBV3-1/TRBV3-2 | CASSQDLGNTEAFF | TGTGCCAGCAGCCAAGATCTTGGGAACACTGAAGCTTTCTTT
TRBJ1-1 | . | . | TRBV2 | CAARAARNTEAFF | TGTGCAGCTCGGGCGGCGAGGAACACTGAAGCTTTCTTT
TRBJ1-2 | . | . | TRBV4-3 | CASSQDSASRPYGYTF | TGCGCCAGCAGCCAGGATTCGGCATCACGGCCCTATGGCTACACCTTC
TRBJ2-3 | . | TRBD1 | TRBV7-9 | CASSQGQGASDTQYF | TGTGCCAGCAGCCAGGGACAGGGGGCCTCAGATACGCAGTATTTT
TRBJ2-6 | . | TRBD2 | TRBV11-3 | CASSLIAGPTSGANVLTF | TGTGCCAGCAGCTTGATAGCGGGACCCACTTCTGGGGCCAACGTCCTGACTTTC
TRBJ2-1 | once | TRBD2 | TRBV19 | CASSTQGLAELEQFF | TGTGCCAGTAGTACCCAGGGACTAGCGGAGCTTGAGCAGTTCTTC
TRBJ2-1 | . | TRBD2 | TRBV11-2 | CASSSIAGLYNEQFF | TGTGCCAGCAGCTCGATAGCGGGATTGTACAATGAGCAGTTCTTC
TRBJ2-1 | . | TRBD2 | TRBV4-1 | CASSQDLASGYYNEQFF | TGCGCCAGCAGCCAAGATCTGGCTAGCGGGTATTACAATGAGCAGTTCTTC
TRBJ1-5 | . | . | TRBV2 | CASSLLVASNQPQHF | TGTGCCAGCAGCCTGCTCGTGGCAAGCAATCAGCCCCAGCATTTT
TRBJ2-7 | . | TRBD1 | TRBV7-9 | CASSTRQGDNYEQYF | TGTGCCAGCAGCACTAGACAGGGAGACAACTACGAGCAGTACTTC
TRBJ1-1 | . | TRBD1 | TRBV10-3 | CAIRNPTGEASEAFF | TGTGCCATCAGAAACCCTACAGGGGAGGCCTCTGAAGCTTTCTTT
TRBJ2-1 | . | . | TRBV30 | CAWSDGTYNEQFF | TGTGCCTGGAGTGACGGCACATACAATGAGCAGTTCTTC
TRBJ1-2 | once | TRBD1 | TRBV6-5 | CASSYSRDRPYGYTF | TGTGCCAGCAGTTACTCTCGGGACAGACCCTATGGCTACACCTTC
TRBJ2-7 | . | . | TRBV28 | CASSSRGFGDEQYF | TGTGCCAGCAGCTCCAGGGGTTTTGGAGATGAGCAGTACTTC
TRBJ1-5 | few | . | TRBV12-3/TRBV12-4 | CASSNNQPQHF | TGTGCCAGCAGCAACAATCAGCCCCAGCATTTT
TRBJ2-7 | . | TRBD2 | TRBV13 | CASSFSRSGRRYEQYF | TGTGCCAGCAGCTTCTCTAGGAGCGGGAGGCGGTACGAGCAGTACTTC
TRBJ1-6 | . | TRBD1 | TRBV3-1/TRBV3-2 | CASSQGTGGGSPLHF | TGTGCCAGCAGCCAAGGGACAGGGGGTGGCTCACCCCTCCACTTT
TRBJ1-1 | . | . | TRBV28 | CASLGGGIQDTEAFF | TGTGCCAGCCTAGGGGGGGGAATCCAGGACACTGAAGCTTTCTTT
TRBJ1-1 | . | . | TRBV12-5 | CASGFSVGSSTLNTEAFF | TGTGCTAGTGGTTTTTCCGTGGGGTCTTCGACCCTAAACACTGAAGCTTTCTTT
TRBJ2-3 | . | . | TRBV28 | CASLPSGALIDTQYF | TGTGCCAGTCTTCCCTCAGGGGCGTTGATAGATACGCAGTATTTT
TRBJ1-1 | . | . | TRBV30 | CAWSAQNTEAFF | TGTGCCTGGAGTGCACAGAACACTGAAGCTTTCTTT
TRBJ2-7 | . | TRBD1 | TRBV27 | CASSYRGYEQYF | TGTGCCAGCAGCTACAGGGGCTACGAGCAGTACTTC
TRBJ1-1 | . | . | TRBV27 | CASSLRTNYEAFF | TGTGCCAGCAGTTTAAGGACAAATTATGAAGCTTTCTTT
TRBJ1-1 | . | TRBD1 | TRBV5-6 | CASSLWTGWGMNTEAFF | TGTGCCAGCAGCTTATGGACAGGTTGGGGGATGAACACTGAAGCTTTCTTT
TRBJ1-1 | . | . | TRBV7-3 | CASSLLGINTEAFF | TGTGCCAGCAGCTTACTTGGCATAAACACTGAAGCTTTCTTT
TRBJ1-2 | . | . | TRBV27 | CASSLGFGGGREAYGYTF | TGTGCCAGCAGTTTAGGGTTCGGCGGGGGCAGGGAAGCGTATGGCTACACCTTC
TRBJ1-4 | . | . | TRBV19 | CASTGMNEKLFF | TGTGCCAGTACCGGGATGAATGAAAAACTGTTTTTT
TRBJ1-1 | few | . | TRBV6-6 | CASRQGTEAFF | TGTGCCAGCAGACAGGGCACTGAAGCTTTCTTT
TRBJ1-3 | . | . | TRBV18 | CASSPDSGNTIYF | TGTGCCAGCTCACCAGACAGTGGAAACACCATATATTTT
TRBJ2-7 | . | TRBD2 | TRBV30 | CAWRKAGVYEQYF | TGTGCCTGGAGGAAAGCGGGAGTCTACGAGCAGTACTTC
TRBJ1-6 | . | . | TRBV6-5 | CASSYSTWDVDSPLHF | TGTGCCAGCAGTTACTCGACTTGGGATGTCGATTCACCCCTCCACTTT
TRBJ1-2 | . | . | TRBV27 | CASSLSGRDPIYTNYGYTF | TGTGCCAGCAGTTTATCCGGCAGGGACCCGATCTACACTAACTATGGCTACACCTTC
TRBJ2-1 | once | TRBD2 | TRBV3-1/TRBV3-2 | CASSQEIPGLAVWNEQFF | TGTGCCAGCAGCCAAGAGATCCCCGGACTAGCGGTTTGGAATGAGCAGTTCTTC
TRBJ2-7 | . | . | TRBV27 | CASSLLQSGRDEQYF | TGTGCCAGCAGTCTCCTCCAATCCGGGAGAGACGAGCAGTACTTC
TRBJ2-3 | . | TRBD1 | TRBV4-3 | CASSDRGFTDTQYF | TGCGCCAGCAGCGACAGGGGTTTCACAGATACGCAGTATTTT
TRBJ1-3 | . | . | TRBV28 | CASNQRDWGNTIYF | TGTGCCAGCAACCAGAGGGACTGGGGAAACACCATATATTTT
TRBJ2-1 | . | . | TRBV6-5 | CASSPTANSYNEQFF | TGTGCCAGCAGTCCGACAGCGAACTCCTACAATGAGCAGTTCTTC
TRBJ1-2 | . | . | TRBV7-3 | CASSLSGSGYGYTF | TGTGCCAGCAGCTTAAGCGGCAGTGGCTATGGCTACACCTTC
TRBJ2-2 | . | . | TRBV30 | CAWNDQAGELFF | TGTGCCTGGAACGATCAGGCCGGGGAGCTGTTTTTT
TRBJ2-7 | . | . | TRBV4-2 | CASSQDLVAADEQYF | TGTGCCAGCAGCCAAGACTTAGTAGCTGCGGACGAGCAGTACTTC
TRBJ2-5 | . | TRBD2 | TRBV28 | CASRGGYQETQYF | TGTGCCAGCAGGGGGGGGTACCAAGAGACCCAGTACTTC
TRBJ1-6 | . | TRBD1 | TRBV19 | CASSIGFGTGADNSPLHF | TGTGCCAGTAGTATTGGTTTCGGGACAGGGGCCGATAATTCACCCCTCCACTTT
TRBJ1-1 | . | . | TRBV5-1 | CASSLGGVTEAFF | TGCGCCAGCAGCTTGGGAGGGGTCACTGAAGCTTTCTTT
TRBJ1-5 | . | . | TRBV7-5 | CARSPGTGGRGNQPQHF | TGTGCCAGAAGCCCGGGAACAGGGGGCAGGGGCAATCAGCCCCAGCATTTT
TRBJ1-1 | . | . | TRBV19 | CASSTGATEAFF | TGTGCCAGTAGTACCGGGGCCACTGAAGCTTTCTTT
TRBJ1-1 | . | . | TRBV4-1 | CASSQQTTGTEAFF | TGCGCCAGCAGCCAGCAGACTACAGGGACTGAAGCTTTCTTT
TRBJ1-5 | . | . | TRBV24-1 | CATSGRGGVPQHF | TGTGCCACCAGTGGTCGAGGAGGAGTGCCCCAGCATTTT
TRBJ1-5 | . | TRBD1 | TRBV19 | CASSVVAGGLMGNQPQHF | TGTGCCAGTAGTGTGGTGGCAGGGGGTTTGATGGGCAATCAGCCCCAGCATTTT
TRBJ1-2 | . | TRBD1 | TRBV7-9 | CASSLETGAGGYTF | TGTGCCAGCAGCTTAGAGACAGGGGCAGGGGGCTACACCTTC
TRBJ2-7 | once | TRBD1 | TRBV2 | CATEDRGDEQYF | TGTGCCACCGAGGACAGGGGAGACGAGCAGTACTTC
TRBJ2-7 | . | TRBD1 | TRBV27 | CASRIRDSYEQYF | TGTGCCAGCAGGATCCGGGACAGCTACGAGCAGTACTTC
TRBJ1-4 | . | . | TRBV7-2 | CASSLVSWGGREKLFF | TGTGCCAGCAGCTTAGTTTCATGGGGGGGGCGTGAAAAACTGTTTTTT
TRBJ1-2 | . | TRBD1 | TRBV6-2/TRBV6-3 | CASSYFGTGLYGYTF | TGTGCCAGCAGTTATTTCGGGACAGGGCTCTATGGCTACACCTTC
TRBJ1-6 | . | TRBD1 | TRBV2 | CASRVGQGVGSPLHF | TGTGCCAGCAGGGTGGGACAGGGGGTAGGTTCACCCCTCCACTTT
TRBJ1-6 | . | . | TRBV6-5 | CASSYSGRNNSPLHF | TGTGCCAGCAGTTACTCGGGGCGGAATAATTCACCCCTCCACTTT
TRBJ1-2 | . | . | TRBV18 | CASSADRLSYGYTF | TGTGCCAGCTCAGCAGACAGATTATCCTATGGCTACACCTTC
TRBJ2-2 | . | TRBD1 | TRBV9 | CASSVELGQGWNTGELFF | TGTGCCAGCAGCGTAGAATTGGGACAGGGGTGGAACACCGGGGAGCTGTTTTTT